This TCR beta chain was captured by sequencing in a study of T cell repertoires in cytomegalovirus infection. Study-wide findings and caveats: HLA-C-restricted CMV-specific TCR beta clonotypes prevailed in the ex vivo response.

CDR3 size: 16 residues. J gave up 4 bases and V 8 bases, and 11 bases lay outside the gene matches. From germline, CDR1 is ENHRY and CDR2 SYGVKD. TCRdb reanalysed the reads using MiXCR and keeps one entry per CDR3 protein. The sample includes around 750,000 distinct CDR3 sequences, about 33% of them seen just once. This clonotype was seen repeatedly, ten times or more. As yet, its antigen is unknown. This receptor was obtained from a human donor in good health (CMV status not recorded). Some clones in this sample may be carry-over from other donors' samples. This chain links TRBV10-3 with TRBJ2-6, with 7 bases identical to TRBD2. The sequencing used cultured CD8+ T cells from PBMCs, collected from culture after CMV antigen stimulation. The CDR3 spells CAIGMGGSGGANVLTF. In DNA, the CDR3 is TGTGCCATCGGAATGGGAGGGTCTGGGGGGGCCAACGTCCTGACTTTC.